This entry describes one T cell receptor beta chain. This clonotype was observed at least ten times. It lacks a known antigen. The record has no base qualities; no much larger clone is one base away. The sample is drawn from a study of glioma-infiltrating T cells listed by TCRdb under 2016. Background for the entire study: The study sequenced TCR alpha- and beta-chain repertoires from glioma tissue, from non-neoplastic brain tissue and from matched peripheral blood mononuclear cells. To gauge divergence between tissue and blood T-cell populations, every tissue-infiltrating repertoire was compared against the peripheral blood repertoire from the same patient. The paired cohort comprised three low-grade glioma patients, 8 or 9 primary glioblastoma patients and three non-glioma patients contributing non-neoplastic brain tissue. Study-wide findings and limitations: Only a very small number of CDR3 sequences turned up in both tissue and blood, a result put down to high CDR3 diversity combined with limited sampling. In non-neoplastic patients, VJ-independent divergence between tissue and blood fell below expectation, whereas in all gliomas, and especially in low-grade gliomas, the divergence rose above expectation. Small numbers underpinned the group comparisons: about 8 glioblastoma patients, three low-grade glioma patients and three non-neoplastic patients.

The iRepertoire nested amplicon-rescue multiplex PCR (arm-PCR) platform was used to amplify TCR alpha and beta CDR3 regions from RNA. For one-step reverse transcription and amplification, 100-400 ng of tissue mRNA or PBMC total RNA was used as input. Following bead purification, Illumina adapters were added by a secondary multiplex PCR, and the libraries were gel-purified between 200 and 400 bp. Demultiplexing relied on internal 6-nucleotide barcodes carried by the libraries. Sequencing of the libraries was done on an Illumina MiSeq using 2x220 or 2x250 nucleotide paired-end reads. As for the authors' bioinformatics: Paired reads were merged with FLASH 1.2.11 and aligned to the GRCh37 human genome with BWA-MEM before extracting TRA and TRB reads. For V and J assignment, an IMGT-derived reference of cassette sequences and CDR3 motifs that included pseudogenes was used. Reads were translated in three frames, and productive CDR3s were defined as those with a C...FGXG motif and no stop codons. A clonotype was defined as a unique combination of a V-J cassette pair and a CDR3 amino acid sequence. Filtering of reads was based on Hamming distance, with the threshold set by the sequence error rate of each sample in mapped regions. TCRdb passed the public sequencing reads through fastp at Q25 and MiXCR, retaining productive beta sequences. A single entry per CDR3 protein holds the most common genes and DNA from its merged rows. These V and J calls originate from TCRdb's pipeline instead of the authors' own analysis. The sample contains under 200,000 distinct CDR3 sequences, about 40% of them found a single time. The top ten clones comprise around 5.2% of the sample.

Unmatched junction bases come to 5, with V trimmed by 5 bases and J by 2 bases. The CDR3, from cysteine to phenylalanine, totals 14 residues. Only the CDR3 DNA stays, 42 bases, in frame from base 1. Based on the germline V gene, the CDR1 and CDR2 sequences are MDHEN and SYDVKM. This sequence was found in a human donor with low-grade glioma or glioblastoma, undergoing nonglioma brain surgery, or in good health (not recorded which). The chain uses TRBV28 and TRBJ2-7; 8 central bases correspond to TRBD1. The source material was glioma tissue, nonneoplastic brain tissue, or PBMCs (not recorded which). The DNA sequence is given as TGTGCCAGCAGTGTGGGACAGGTTGCCTACGAGCAGTACTTC. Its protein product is CASSVGQVAYEQYF.